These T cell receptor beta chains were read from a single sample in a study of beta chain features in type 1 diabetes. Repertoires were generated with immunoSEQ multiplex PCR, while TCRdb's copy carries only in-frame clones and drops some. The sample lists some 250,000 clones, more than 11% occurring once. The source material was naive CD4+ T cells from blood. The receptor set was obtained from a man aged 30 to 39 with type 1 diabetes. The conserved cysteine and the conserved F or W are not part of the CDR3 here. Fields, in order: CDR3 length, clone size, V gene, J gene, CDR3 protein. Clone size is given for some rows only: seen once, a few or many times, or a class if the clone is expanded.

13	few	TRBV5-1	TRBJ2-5	ASSPGLAGGETQY
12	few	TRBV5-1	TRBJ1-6	ATSMGQGMSPLH
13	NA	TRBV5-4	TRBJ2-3	ASSLGGHGTDTQY
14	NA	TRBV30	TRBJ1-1	AWSVPWDRGLGEAF
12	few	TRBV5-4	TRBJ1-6	ASSLEGGKSPLH
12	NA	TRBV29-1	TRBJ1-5	SVQTPGGNQPQH
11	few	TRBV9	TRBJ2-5	ASSESLQGDQY
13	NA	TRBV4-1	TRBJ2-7	ASSQARTVRYEQY
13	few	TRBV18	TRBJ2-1	ASSPPNSQYNEQF
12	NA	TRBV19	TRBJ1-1	ASIGRSMNTEAF
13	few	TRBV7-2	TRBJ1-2	ASSPGQGGGYGYT
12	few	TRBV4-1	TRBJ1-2	ASSQDRTPYGYT
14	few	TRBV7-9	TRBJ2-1	ASNEREGRSYNEQF
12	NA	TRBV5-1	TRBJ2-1	ASSLGSGSNEQF
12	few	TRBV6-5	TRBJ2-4	ASSQPGQKNIQY
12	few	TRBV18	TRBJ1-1	ASSYVQGDSEAF
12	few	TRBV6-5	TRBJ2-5	ASSRGTGGETQY
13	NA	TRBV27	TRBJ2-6	ASSHEGAGANVLT
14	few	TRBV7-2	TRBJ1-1	ASSPKGGDSHTEAF
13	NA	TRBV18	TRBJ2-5	ASSPGTSGVGEQY
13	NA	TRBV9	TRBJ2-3	ASSVELAGLDTQY
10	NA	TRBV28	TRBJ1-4	ASGQSNEKLF
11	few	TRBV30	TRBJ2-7	AWSVDSFSEQY
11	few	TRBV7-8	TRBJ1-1	ASSADRGRLAF
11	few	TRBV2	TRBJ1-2	ASTREELNGYT
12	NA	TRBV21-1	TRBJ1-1	ASSKWRGSTEAF
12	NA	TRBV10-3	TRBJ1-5	ANEGGRGNQPQH
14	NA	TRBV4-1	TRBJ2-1	ASSPQGDPSYNEQF
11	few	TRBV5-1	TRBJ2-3	ASSPGVGDTQY
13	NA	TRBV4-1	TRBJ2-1	ASSQEGAGYNEQF
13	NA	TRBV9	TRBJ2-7	ASSVMPDISYEQY
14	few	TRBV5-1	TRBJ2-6	ASSLAFGAGANVLT
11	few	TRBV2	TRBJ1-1	ASKLTGTGGAF
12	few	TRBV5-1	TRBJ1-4	ASSSRGGDEKLF
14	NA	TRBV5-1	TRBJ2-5	ASSGTSGGSQETQY
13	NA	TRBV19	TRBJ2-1	ASSRQGARGNEQF
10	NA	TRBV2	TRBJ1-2	ASSLTSFGYT
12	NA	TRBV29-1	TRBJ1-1	SVGPLGLNTEAF
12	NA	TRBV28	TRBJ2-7	ASGGAGQPDGQY
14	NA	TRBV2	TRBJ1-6	ASSDEGSSYNSPLH
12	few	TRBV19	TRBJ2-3	ASSIRGGGDTQY
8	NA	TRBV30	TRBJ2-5	AGQQETQY
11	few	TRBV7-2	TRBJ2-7	ASSLDHMDEQY
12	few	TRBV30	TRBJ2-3	AWSKGGEADTQY
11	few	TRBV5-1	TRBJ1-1	ASSNTVNTEAF
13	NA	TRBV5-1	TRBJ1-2	ASSLGPGTGDGYT
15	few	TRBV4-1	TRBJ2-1	ASSRGSYRESYNEQF
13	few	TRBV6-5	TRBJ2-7	ASSFVGTDPWEQY
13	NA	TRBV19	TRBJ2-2	ASSPPTGQTGELF
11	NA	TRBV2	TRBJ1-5	ASSDRGIQPQH
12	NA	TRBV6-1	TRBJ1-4	ASTSVLFNEKLF
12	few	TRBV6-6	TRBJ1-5	ASQKAGPLFPQH
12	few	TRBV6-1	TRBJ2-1	ATLGGASYNEQF